The TCR beta chain described here comes from a study of identical twins. With template switching, a universal primer site was added, and the cDNA carried unique molecular identifiers. TCRdb independently ran MiXCR on the 5' RACE reads; one entry per CDR3 protein. Among around 1.7 million distinct CDR3 sequences, under 35% were seen once, and the ten largest hold 0.25% to 0.3%. CDR1 is KGHSH, CDR2 LQKENI, per germline. The V and J ends lost 3 bases and 0 bases, in that order; junction bases with no gene match: 15. This CDR3 is built from 19 residues. V gene TRBV18 combines with J gene TRBJ2-3, with 7 bases that match TRBD2. The sequencing input was cord blood. The clonotype comes from a newborn girl in good health. The CDR3 DNA reads TGTGCCAGCTCACCGAAGGTAGCGGGCACTTATACTAGCACAGATACGCAGTATTTT. This codes for CASSPKVAGTYTSTDTQYF. Together with reference TRBV18 and TRBJ2-3, the CDR3 gives the full variable domain: NAGVMQNPRHLVRRRGQEARLRCSPMKGHSHVYWYRQLPEEGLKFMVYLQKENIIDESGMPKERFSAEFPKEGPSILRIQQVVRGDSAAYFCASSPKVAGTYTSTDTQYFGPGTRLTVL.